The 18 T cell receptor beta chains listed next were all sequenced from one sample in a study of molecular identifiers for immune sequencing clone quantification. TCRdb passed the PCR reads through MiXCR, listing each CDR3 protein once. Of a few hundred thousand distinct CDR3 sequences in the sample, 24% are singletons; the top ten hold roughly 0.7%. Sequenced input: naive CD8+ T cells from blood, with Jurkat cell RNA spiked in. Sample subset: FACS-sorted CD8+CD4-CCR7+CD45RA+ naive T cells. Every receptor here comes from a human donor in good health. Some libraries in this study had Jurkat cell RNA spiked in.

Comment on this clonotype: This may arise from a read error, as a much more abundant clone is one base away. The chain combines TRBV9 with TRBJ2-2, with D perhaps TRBD1 (5 bases). Trimming took 4 bases from V and 5 from J, leaving 6 bases between them. The CDR3 is made up of 12 amino acids. The germline V gene encodes CDR1 SGDLS and CDR2 YYNGEE. The CDR3: CASSKGTGELFF. CDR3 sequence (DNA): TGTGCCAGCAGCAAGGGGACCGGGGAGCTGTTTTTT.

At least ten counts were recorded for this clonotype. The V call is TRBV27, the J call TRBJ2-7; 9 nucleotides match TRBD1. The CDR3 sequence is 14 residues long. The germline V gene encodes CDR1 MNHEY and CDR2 SMNVEV (reference sequence). V gave up 6 bases and J gave up 0 bases; unmatched junction bases: 3. The CDR3 region is CASSPTGGSYEQYF. The CDR3 DNA follows: TGTGCCAGCAGCCCGACAGGGGGCTCCTACGAGCAGTACTTC.

This clonotype occurred a few times. CDR3 amino acids: CASSQDLPGGAGEQYF. CDR3 bases: TGCGCCAGCAGCCAAGACCTCCCCGGGGGGGCTGGCGAGCAGTACTTC. The chain recombines TRBV4-3 with TRBJ2-7, with 8 bases identical to TRBD2. Germline V CDR1 and CDR2: LGHNA, YSLEER. The CDR3 loop spans 16 amino acids. Unmatched junction bases numbered 10, after V lost 0 bases and J lost 6 bases.

In this sample, this clonotype turned up many times. V usage is TRBV15 and J usage is TRBJ2-3; 8 nucleotides agree with TRBD1. J lost 4 bases, V lost 5 bases, and 8 bases had no gene match. The germline CDR1 and CDR2 sequences are LNHNV and YYDKDF (reference sequence). The CDR3 is made up of 15 amino acids. The CDR3 loop reads CATSLDRGTADTQYF. For the CDR3, the DNA is TGTGCCACCAGCCTAGACAGGGGCACGGCAGATACGCAGTATTTT.

This clonotype appeared many times. The chain uses TRBV29-1 and TRBJ2-4; 8 bases are shared with TRBD1. This CDR3 is 13 amino acids long. The germline CDR1 and CDR2 sequences are SQVTM and ANQGSEA. V dropped 2 bases and J dropped 6; count of bases not matched to a gene: 3. CDR3 region: CSVETGGSNIQYF. CDR3 in DNA: TGCAGCGTTGAAACAGGGGGATCAAACATTCAGTACTTC.

The chain combines TRBV13 with TRBJ1-1; perhaps TRBD1 as D (6 bases). The CDR3 is 11 residues long. CDR1 is PRHDT, CDR2 FYEKMQ, per germline (reference sequence). With 8 bases removed from V and 4 bases from J, the gap between germline ends came to 8 bases. The CDR3 nucleotides are TGTGCCAGCGTCAGGGGCACTGAAGCTTTCTTT. This sequence encodes CASVRGTEAFF.

For this clonotype: A much larger clone lies one base from this, so it may be a read error. The chain combines TRBV7-9 with TRBJ1-4; tentative D call: TRBD1 (5 bases). Germline CDR1 and CDR2: SEHNR and FQNEAQ (reference sequence). V lost 8 bases, J lost 5 bases, and 15 bases lay in between. The CDR3 consists of 14 residues. The CDR3 DNA reads TGTGCCAGCTGTTGGTCAGGGCCGAATGAAAAACTGTTTTTT. This sequence encodes CASCWSGPNEKLFF.

V gene TRBV5-8 combines with J gene TRBJ2-5; 7 bases align to TRBD2. V trimming: 2 bases; J trimming: 5 bases; junction bases outside the gene matches: 6. Germline lookup yields CDR1 SGHTS and CDR2 YDEGEE. The CDR3 extends over 14 amino acids. This CDR3 reads CASSFAGVLETQYF. DNA of the CDR3: TGTGCCAGCAGCTTTGCGGGGGTTTTGGAGACCCAGTACTTC.

With respect to this clonotype: Being one base from a much bigger clone, this may be a read error. This chain links TRBV5-3 with TRBJ1-1; no firm D call. TRBV5-3 is an open reading frame whose function is uncertain. This CDR3 region has 15 residues. Here the CDR3 reads CASSPWESLNTETFF. Written as DNA, the CDR3 is TGTGCCAGCAGCCCATGGGAGAGCTTGAACACTGAAACTTTCTTT.

As concerns this clonotype: Possible read error: a much larger clone is one base away. V gene TRBV28 combines with J gene TRBJ2-7; no clear D. Germline lookup yields CDR1 MDHEN and CDR2 SYDVKM. The CDR3 has 14 residues. The CDR3 protein is CASSLHSSYYAQYF. The CDR3 DNA reads TGTGCCAGCAGTTTACACAGCTCCTACTACGCGCAGTACTTC. Full variable domain (missing parts from reference TRBV28 and TRBJ2-7): DVKVTQSSRYLVKRTGEKVFLECVQDMDHENMFWYRQDPGLGLRLIYFSYDVKMKEKGDIPEGYSVSREKKERFSLILESASTNQTSMYLCASSLHSSYYAQYFGPGTRLTVT.

Points on this clonotype: A much larger clonotype is one base distant, so this may be a read error. The chain joins TRBV5-1 to TRBJ2-7; 7 bases line up with TRBD2. Per germline, CDR1 SGHRS and CDR2 YFSETQ. The CDR3 extends over 15 amino acids. With 0 bases clipped from V and 5 bases from J, the junction kept 8 bases outside the gene matches. The CDR3 nucleotides read TGCGCCAGCAGCTTGGGAGTGGGAGGGGTCGACGAGCAGTACTTC. It is translated as CASSLGVGGVDEQYF.

The chain uses TRBV6-1 and TRBJ1-5, with TRBD1 identical over 7 bases. The CDR3 is 15 residues long. Trimming cost V 11 bases and J 2 bases; bases outside gene matches: 12. Germline values: CDR1 MNHNS, CDR2 SASEGT. The CDR3 loop is CAGAQGGFGNQPQHF. In DNA form, the CDR3 reads TGTGCCGGTGCTCAGGGGGGGTTCGGCAATCAGCCCCAGCATTTT.

The sample holds a few counts of this clonotype. The chain couples TRBV27 to TRBJ2-7; tentative D call: TRBD1 (5 bases). This CDR3 spans 17 amino acids. The germline V and J ends were trimmed by 6 bases and 3 bases, with 24 bases remaining between them. Germline V gene data show CDR1 as MNHEY and CDR2 as SMNVEV (reference sequence). CDR3 loop: CASSPNTITGQNYEQYF. CDR3 bases: TGTGCCAGCAGCCCGAATACCATTACAGGACAAAACTACGAGCAGTACTTC.

Worth noting for this clonotype: A clone one base away is much larger, so this may be a read error. J is TRBJ2-7 and V is TRBV7-8; unclear D gene. The CDR3 length is 15 residues. CDR1 and CDR2 (germline): SGHVS, FQNEAQ. The CDR3 DNA reads as TGTGCCAGCGGCTTACCCGTCAGGTCGGCCTACGAGCAGTACTTC. Its protein is CASGLPVRSAYEQYF.

This clonotype was detected ten times or more. The chain couples TRBV27 to TRBJ1-1; 7 nucleotides align to TRBD1. This CDR3 has 15 residues. V was clipped by 6 bases and J by 5 bases; unmatched bases: 12. CDR1 and CDR2 from the germline V gene are MNHEY and SMNVEV (reference sequence). Written as DNA, the CDR3 is TGTGCCAGCAGGGGGAGACAGGGAATGGGGACTGAAGCTTTCTTT. It specifies CASRGRQGMGTEAFF.

As for this clonotype: A clone one base away is much larger, so this may be a read error. The genes are TRBV12-3 or TRBV12-4 and TRBJ2-3, with no clear D. The CDR3 contains 15 residues. CDR3 coding DNA: TGTGCCAGCAGTTCTGGAGACAAAAGCACAGATGCGCAGTATTTT. Protein product: CASSSGDKSTDAQYF.

This clonotype was seen ten or more times. This rearrangement joins TRBV7-9 to TRBJ1-1, with a weak D call TRBD1 (6 bases). Looked up from germline, CDR1 is SEHNR and CDR2 is FQNEAQ (reference sequence). This CDR3 spans 13 amino acids. V lost 4 bases to trimming and J lost 4 bases, with 10 bases between them. The CDR3 sequence is CASSSGGGTEAFF. The CDR3 region has the DNA TGTGCCAGCAGCTCCGGAGGGGGCACTGAAGCTTTCTTT.

This clonotype was detected once. This may come from a read error, since a much larger clone is one base off. This chain connects TRBV5-6 to TRBJ2-7; D remains ambiguous. V was pared by 0 bases and J by 8 bases, with 15 bases between. The CDR3 loop spans 14 amino acids. Germline V gene lookup returns CDR1 SGHDT and CDR2 YYEEEE. The CDR3 spells CASSLGGVGYKQYF. CDR3 nucleotide sequence: TGTGCCAGCAGCTTGGGAGGCGTCGGGTACAAGCAGTACTTC.